A selection of T cell receptor beta chains follows, all from one sample in a study of T cell responses to AZD1222 COVID-19 vaccine. Generated by immunoSEQ multiplex PCR, the TCRdb table keeps only in-frame clones and is missing some. The table has 90,000 to 110,000 clones, about 88% seen once. Sequenced here: peripheral blood, sampled on day 0 of AZD1222 vaccination. The receptor set was obtained from an adult in good health. The CDR3 runs from the conserved cysteine through the conserved F or W. A D gene is named only where the DNA matches it firmly. Expanded clones get a size class; other rows say once, few or many, or leave the size out.

clone size | CDR3 length | J gene | V gene | D gene | CDR3 DNA | CDR3 protein
NA | 10 | TRBJ2-7 | TRBV28 | NA | TGTGCCAGCAGCCAAATACAGCAGTACTTC | CASSQIQQYF
NA | 14 | TRBJ1-2 | TRBV14 | NA | TGTGCCAGCAGCCAAGTCGACAGGTACTTTGGCTACACCTTC | CASSQVDRYFGYTF
NA | 12 | TRBJ1-1 | TRBV28 | NA | TGTGCCAGCAGTTTGCGGCTGGGAATTACTTTCTTT | CASSLRLGITFF
once | 15 | TRBJ2-4 | TRBV5-1 | NA | TGCGCCAGCAGCTTGGCCGGAAAAATCGAGACCATTCAGTACTTC | CASSLAGKIETIQYF
NA | 15 | TRBJ2-1 | TRBV28 | NA | TGTGCCAGCAGTTCCCCCCCCTCCCATCCAAATGAGCAGCTCTTC | CASSSPPSHPNEQLF
NA | 13 | TRBJ1-1 | TRBV19 | NA | TGTGCCAGTAGTATCGGGACGTTAGTTGAAGCTTTCTTT | CASSIGTLVEAFF
NA | 15 | TRBJ1-3 | TRBV3-1/TRBV3-2 | NA | TGTGCCAGCAGTTTCTTCAGGGGAGTTGGAAACACCATATATTTT | CASSFFRGVGNTIYF
NA | 12 | TRBJ1-1 | TRBV6-7 | NA | TGTGCCAGTTCGTGGGGCGACACTGAAGCTTTCTTT | CASSWGDTEAFF
NA | 9 | TRBJ2-2 | TRBV10-1 | NA | TGCGCCAGCGCCGGGGAGCTGTTTTTT | CASAGELFF
once | 15 | TRBJ2-3 | TRBV2 | TRBD2 | TGTGCCAGCAGTACTGTAGCGGGGGGGCTCGGAATGCAGTATTTT | CASSTVAGGLGMQYF
NA | 10 | TRBJ1-1 | TRBV6-5 | NA | TGTGCCAGCAGGCTCACTGAAGCTTTCTTT | CASRLTEAFF
NA | 15 | TRBJ1-4 | TRBV20-1 | NA | TGCAGTGCTAGTGAGGACAGTCACGAGATGGGGAAACTGTTTTTT | CSASEDSHEMGKLFF
NA | 15 | TRBJ1-5 | TRBV30 | TRBD1 | TGTGCCTGGGCCGGGGACAGGTGGGGCAATCAGCCCCAGCATTTT | CAWAGDRWGNQPQHF
NA | 13 | TRBJ2-4 | TRBV30 | NA | TGTGCCTGGAGTCTGATACTGAAAAACATTCAGTACTTC | CAWSLILKNIQYF
NA | 14 | TRBJ2-3 | TRBV5-8 | NA | TGTGCCAGCAGCCGTGTGGGGGCAGGGGATACGCAGTATTTT | CASSRVGAGDTQYF
NA | 14 | TRBJ1-2 | TRBV9 | NA | TGTGCCAGCAGCGCTTCGGGAGGGATTTATGGCTACACCTTC | CASSASGGIYGYTF
once | 13 | TRBJ2-7 | TRBV7-9 | NA | TGTGCCAGCAGCTCAATCTCCTCCTACGAGCAGTACTTC | CASSSISSYEQYF
once | 15 | TRBJ1-2 | TRBV4-2 | TRBD1 | TGTGCCAGCAGCCAACGCAGGGGGATCTCCTATGGCTACACCTTC | CASSQRRGISYGYTF
NA | 15 | TRBJ2-1 | TRBV27 | TRBD2 | TGTGCCAGCAGTTTGAAGGCGGGGGTTCCGAATGAGCAGTTCTTC | CASSLKAGVPNEQFF
NA | 16 | TRBJ1-1 | TRBV19 | NA | TGTGCCAGTAGTAGCCCTTACAGGGTCGTGAACACTGAAGCTTTCTTT | CASSSPYRVVNTEAFF
NA | 16 | TRBJ1-3 | TRBV5-6 | TRBD1 | TGTGCCAGCAGCTTTCCACAGGGGGCGTCTGGAAACACCATATATTTT | CASSFPQGASGNTIYF
NA | 17 | TRBJ2-1 | TRBV3-1/TRBV3-2 | NA | TGTGCCAGCAGCCAAGGGGGCGGGACAGCCGCCACCAATGAGCAGTTCTTC | CASSQGGGTAATNEQFF
NA | 15 | TRBJ1-4 | TRBV3-1/TRBV3-2 | NA | TGTGCCAGCAGCCAAGTGTCCCAGAAGAATGAAAAACTGTTTTTT | CASSQVSQKNEKLFF
NA | 16 | TRBJ2-3 | TRBV11-1 | TRBD2 | TGTGCCAGCAGTTTCCTAGCGGGAGTGAGCACAGATACGCAGTATTTT | CASSFLAGVSTDTQYF
NA | 16 | TRBJ1-6 | TRBV5-6 | TRBD1 | TGTGCCAGCAGCTTGGAGGCAGGGGGCGCTTCTTCACCCCTCCACTTT | CASSLEAGGASSPLHF
NA | 17 | TRBJ2-3 | TRBV15 | TRBD1 | TGTGCCACCAGCAGAATACGACAGGGGTTAGGCACAGATACGCAGTATTTT | CATSRIRQGLGTDTQYF
few | 19 | TRBJ2-1 | TRBV7-9 | TRBD1 | TGTGCCAGCAGCTTATCTGTGACAGGGTCGCCGCTTGGTTACAATGAGCAGTTCTTC | CASSLSVTGSPLGYNEQFF
NA | 14 | TRBJ2-3 | TRBV7-2 | NA | TGTGCCAGCAGCTCGGGACCGAGCACAGATACGCAGTATTTT | CASSSGPSTDTQYF
NA | 15 | TRBJ1-5 | TRBV2 | NA | TGTGCCAGCAGCCCCGCGGATGGGAGCAATCAGCCCCAGCATTTT | CASSPADGSNQPQHF
NA | 14 | TRBJ1-2 | TRBV5-1 | NA | TGCGCCAGCAGCTTGGATCAGGCTAACTATGGCTACACCTTC | CASSLDQANYGYTF
medium-sized | 13 | TRBJ2-7 | TRBV6-5 | NA | TGTGCCAGCAGTTACGGAGGGACCTACGAGCAGTACTTC | CASSYGGTYEQYF
NA | 15 | TRBJ1-4 | TRBV15 | NA | TGTGCCACCAGCAGTAGCAGGGGTTACAATGAAAAACTGTTTTTT | CATSSSRGYNEKLFF
NA | 15 | TRBJ2-2 | TRBV5-1 | NA | TGCGCCAGCAGCTTCACATTCGCGAACACCGGGGAGCTGTTTTTT | CASSFTFANTGELFF
NA | 17 | TRBJ2-1 | TRBV9 | TRBD2 | TGTGCCAGCAGCGTAGACGTAGCGGGGACCTCTTACAATGAGCAGTTCTTC | CASSVDVAGTSYNEQFF
few | 16 | TRBJ1-1 | TRBV5-1 | TRBD1 | TGCGCCAGCAGCTTGGGTGCGACAGGGAAGGGCACTGAAGCTTTCTTT | CASSLGATGKGTEAFF
NA | 16 | TRBJ2-1 | TRBV10-1 | NA | TGCGCCAGCAGTGAGAGGAGTTGGGGCTCCTACAATGAGCAGTTCTTC | CASSERSWGSYNEQFF
NA | 15 | TRBJ1-4 | TRBV6-5 | NA | TGTGCCAGCAGCCTCTCAGGTCATTGGGGTGAAAAACTGTTTTTT | CASSLSGHWGEKLFF
NA | 14 | TRBJ2-7 | TRBV5-1 | TRBD2 | TGCGCCAGCAGCTTAGGTAGCGGGGGTTACGAGCAGTACTTC | CASSLGSGGYEQYF
NA | 15 | TRBJ1-2 | TRBV6-5 | TRBD1 | TGTGCCAGCAGGGACAGGCCCTTAACTAACTATGGCTACACCTTC | CASRDRPLTNYGYTF
NA | 12 | TRBJ2-3 | TRBV28 | NA | TGTGCCAGCGCCACTAACACAGATACGCAGTATTTT | CASATNTDTQYF
once | 17 | TRBJ2-3 | TRBV6-2/TRBV6-3 | NA | TGTGCCAGCAGTTACCCCTTCCATATCCCCGGGTCGGATACGCAGTATTTT | CASSYPFHIPGSDTQYF
NA | 13 | TRBJ1-5 | TRBV30 | NA | TGTGCCTGGAGTAAGGGATCAAATCAGCCCCAGCATTTT | CAWSKGSNQPQHF
NA | 10 | TRBJ1-2 | TRBV29-1 | NA | TGCAGCGTTCTGGGGACGGGCTACACCTTC | CSVLGTGYTF
NA | 15 | TRBJ2-7 | TRBV6-1 | NA | TGTGCCAGCAGTGAAAATCCCGGGCCTCCCTACGAGCAGTACTTC | CASSENPGPPYEQYF
NA | 13 | TRBJ1-6 | TRBV30 | NA | TGTGCCTGGAGCGGTCAGTTAAATTCACCCCTCCACTTT | CAWSGQLNSPLHF
NA | 14 | TRBJ2-5 | TRBV7-3 | NA | TGTGCCAGCAGCTTAAACTCCGGCCAAGAGACCCAGTACTTC | CASSLNSGQETQYF
NA | 12 | TRBJ1-3 | TRBV12-3/TRBV12-4 | NA | TGTGCCAGCAGTTTCGCTGGAAACACCATATATTTT | CASSFAGNTIYF
once | 13 | TRBJ1-2 | TRBV5-8 | NA | TGTGCCAGCAGCTTGTTACAGATCTATGGCTACACCTTC | CASSLLQIYGYTF
NA | 12 | TRBJ2-3 | TRBV5-4 | TRBD2 | TGTGCCAGCAGCCTTCTAGCGGGGGAGGAGTATTTT | CASSLLAGEEYF
NA | 16 | TRBJ1-2 | TRBV13 | TRBD1 | TGTGCCAGCGGTCGGGACAGGAGCCCGTCTAACTATGGCTACACCTTC | CASGRDRSPSNYGYTF
NA | 16 | TRBJ2-3 | TRBV28 | NA | TGTGCCAGCAGCCAAACACAGGGTCCGGGCACAGATACGCAGTATTTT | CASSQTQGPGTDTQYF